The 25 T cell receptor beta chains below all came from one sample that was sequenced in a study of neurological immune-mediated disorders. TCRdb recomputed calls from the 5' RACE reads with MiXCR, one row per CDR3 protein. The data hold about 74,000 distinct CDR3 sequences, with 4% to 6% observed a single time. The specimen sequenced was PBMCs. Every receptor here comes from a man aged 18 to 29 with multiple sclerosis.

There are many counts of this clonotype. This chain connects TRBV7-2 to TRBJ1-2, with 9 nucleotides matching TRBD1. The V segment lost 1 base and the J segment 10 bases; nucleotides outside the gene matches: 7. Germline CDR1 and CDR2: SGHTA and FQGNSA. The CDR3 spans 14 residues. In DNA form, the CDR3 reads TGTGCCAGCAGCTTAGAAAGACAGGGGGGTGACTACACCTTC. Translation gives CASSLERQGGDYTF.

In this sample, this clonotype turned up a few times. This may arise from a read error, as a much more abundant clone is one base away. The V and J genes are TRBV20-1 and TRBJ1-1; possible D gene TRBD1, 5 bases. The CDR3 has 14 residues. Trimming took off 5 bases at V and 4 bases at J, with 17 bases between the two ends. The germline V gene has CDR1 DFQATT and CDR2 SNEGSKA (reference sequence). DNA of the CDR3: TGCAGTGCTGGCCGGGGAAAGAGGGGCACTGAAGCTTTCTTT. This gives the protein CSAGRGKRGTEAFF.

This clonotype appeared many times. The V call is TRBV7-3, the J call TRBJ2-2; D is ambiguous. CDR1 is SGHTA, CDR2 FQGTGA, per germline. CDR3 length equals 16 residues. V lost 3 bases to trimming and J lost 4 bases, with 15 bases between them. CDR3 loop: CASSFFPAASTGELFF. CDR3 bases: TGTGCCAGCAGCTTTTTTCCAGCAGCAAGCACCGGGGAGCTGTTTTTT.

This clonotype appeared many times. This chain connects TRBV24-1 to TRBJ1-2; D is possibly TRBD1 (6 bases). The CDR3 is 16 amino acids. V was cut by 4 bases and J by 3 bases, with 17 bases left in between. Germline values: CDR1 KGHDR, CDR2 SFDVKD. The CDR3 nucleotides are TGTGCCACCAGTGACTCCAGGACAGAGACTTACTATGGCTACACCTTC. It yields the protein CATSDSRTETYYGYTF.

This clonotype came up many times. At one boundary the junction diverges from the germline segment, which might be a read error. The V and J genes are TRBV15 and TRBJ1-6, with a tentative D call TRBD1 (6 bases). The CDR3 length is 14 residues. From germline, CDR1 is LNHNV and CDR2 YYDKDF (reference sequence). As DNA, the CDR3 is TGTGCCACGAGACTGGACAGATCCTCTTCACCCCTCAACTTT. Translation: CATRLDRSSSPLNF.

This clonotype has a count of ten or more. This chain connects TRBV5-6 to TRBJ2-1, with D possibly being TRBD2 (6 bases). Trimming took 0 bases from V and 0 from J, leaving 13 bases between them. The CDR3 is 17 residues long. Per germline, CDR1 SGHDT and CDR2 YYEEEE. The CDR3 loop is CASSLGGVGSSYNEQFF. The CDR3 DNA is TGTGCCAGCAGCTTGGGGGGGGTTGGGAGCTCCTACAATGAGCAGTTCTTC.

This clonotype came up many times. The chain carries TRBV28 and TRBJ1-6, with D unclear. The CDR3 has 15 amino acids. With 6 bases removed from V and 4 bases from J, the gap between germline ends came to 13 bases. CDR1 MDHEN and CDR2 SYDVKM come from the germline V gene. The CDR3 sequence: CASSPPGSYNSPLHF. The CDR3 nucleotides read TGTGCCAGCAGCCCCCCGGGGTCTTATAATTCACCCCTCCACTTT.

This clonotype was seen repeatedly, ten times or more. A much larger clone sits a single nucleotide away, making a read error possible. This chain joins TRBV14 and TRBJ2-1; TRBD2 agrees at 8 bases. CDR1 is SGHDN and CDR2 is FVKESK in the germline V gene. The V gene end was trimmed by 1 base and the J gene end by 7 bases; junction bases not matched to a gene: 3. The CDR3 covers 14 residues. The DNA of the CDR3 is TGTGCCAGCAGCCAAGCCAAGCGGGGGAATGAGCAGTTCTTC. It is translated as CASSQAKRGNEQFF.

At least ten counts were recorded for this clonotype. The rearrangement joins TRBV7-9 to TRBJ2-1; possibly TRBD1 for D (5 bases). In germline, CDR1 is SEHNR, CDR2 FQNEAQ (reference sequence). CDR3 length: 14 amino acids. Trimming left V 7 bases short and J 2 bases short, with 12 bases between. The CDR3: CASTLTATYNEQFF. The DNA for the CDR3 is TGTGCCAGCACCCTGACAGCCACCTACAATGAGCAGTTCTTC.

In its sample, this clonotype was seen many times. The chain links TRBV20-1 to TRBJ2-7; D call uncertain. Trimming removed 2 bases from V and 1 base from J, with 6 bases in between. Germline V gene data show CDR1 as DFQATT and CDR2 as SNEGSKA (reference sequence). This CDR3 is built from 12 residues. The CDR3 DNA reads as TGCAGTGCTAGACCCCCGTCCTACGAGCAGTACTTC. Translating gives CSARPPSYEQYF.

This clonotype was counted at least ten times. This chain joins TRBV30 and TRBJ2-2; a weak D match, TRBD1 (6 bases). The V gene's germline CDR1 is GTSNPN and CDR2 SVGIG (reference sequence). The CDR3 spans 14 residues. The V end was cut by 2 bases, the J end by 4 bases, with 11 bases between. The chain's CDR3 is CAWSTGSRTGELFF. The CDR3 DNA reads as TGTGCCTGGAGTACAGGGTCTCGCACCGGGGAGCTGTTTTTT.

Ten or more counts support this clonotype. This chain connects TRBV28 to TRBJ1-2; 9 positions agree with TRBD1. Germline assignment: CDR1 MDHEN and CDR2 SYDVKM. The CDR3 is made up of 17 amino acids. V lost 3 bases, J lost 6 bases, and 14 bases stayed unmatched. The CDR3 loop reads CASSFDRGALGGDGYTF. CDR3 DNA: TGTGCCAGCAGTTTTGACAGGGGGGCGCTCGGGGGCGATGGCTACACCTTC.

This clonotype was seen repeatedly, ten times or more. The V and J genes are TRBV30 and TRBJ1-2; a possible D gene is TRBD1 (6 bases). Deletions cut 4 bases from V and 7 bases from J, with 16 bases between. Germline V gene sequence: CDR1 GTSNPN, CDR2 SVGIG (reference sequence). There are 13 residues in the CDR3. As DNA, the CDR3 is TGTGCCTGGAATTTGCCGGGACATGGTGGCTACACCTTC. Its translation: CAWNLPGHGGYTF.

This clonotype was seen many times. The chain combines TRBV7-9 with TRBJ1-1; possibly TRBD1 for D (5 bases). This CDR3 comprises 13 residues. The V end was cut by 5 bases, the J end by 5 bases, with 12 bases between. From germline, CDR1 is SEHNR and CDR2 FQNEAQ (reference sequence). Written as DNA, the CDR3 is TGTGCCAGCAGCCCGCAGGGCGGGACTGAAGCTTTCTTT. This encodes CASSPQGGTEAFF.

Ten or more counts support this clonotype. The rearrangement links TRBV7-2 to TRBJ1-6, with D possibly being TRBD1 (5 bases). The germline CDR1 and CDR2 sequences are SGHTA and FQGNSA. Trimming removed 1 base from V and 13 bases from J, with 14 bases in between. This CDR3 region has 14 residues. The CDR3 nucleotides are TGTGCCAGCAGCTTAGGACAGTCTCCCCGGCCCCTCCACTTT. Its protein product is CASSLGQSPRPLHF.

The sample holds many counts of this clonotype. This chain connects TRBV5-5 to TRBJ1-5, with a weak D call TRBD1 (6 bases). The germline gives CDR1 SGHKS, CDR2 YYEKEE (reference sequence). CDR3 length: 16 residues. Deletions cut 0 bases from V and 5 bases from J, with 15 bases between. The CDR3 protein is CASSLDPGVRHQPQHF. In nucleotides, the CDR3 is TGTGCCAGCAGCTTGGATCCAGGGGTTAGGCATCAGCCCCAGCATTTT.

This clonotype was counted only a few times. This may be a read error: a much more frequent sequence differs by one nucleotide. The chain joins TRBV12-3 or TRBV12-4 to TRBJ1-4; D ambiguous. The length of the CDR3 is 11 residues. The CDR3 DNA reads TGTGCCAGCAGGAGGGATGACAAACTGTTTTTT. Translating gives CASRRDDKLFF.

This clonotype was seen many times. This chain uses TRBV28 with TRBJ2-1; a possible D gene is TRBD2 (6 bases). Looked up from germline, CDR1 is MDHEN and CDR2 is SYDVKM. CDR3 length: 15 residues. V lost 2 bases and J 7 bases, leaving 15 bases between the germline ends. CDR3 DNA sequence: TGTGCCAGCAGTTTAGGAGGGATCGGAAGGAATGAGCAGTTCTTC. Its translation: CASSLGGIGRNEQFF.

Ten or more counts support this clonotype. The chain is built from TRBV7-8 and TRBJ2-3; perhaps TRBD2 as D (5 bases). There are 14 residues in the CDR3. Germline V gene data show CDR1 as SGHVS and CDR2 as FQNEAQ. Trimming took 1 base from V and 0 from J, leaving 5 bases between them. In DNA form, the CDR3 reads TGTGCCAGCAGCTTAGGGACTAGCACAGATACGCAGTATTTT. Translated, it gives CASSLGTSTDTQYF.

The table lists this clonotype with many counts. The chain recombines TRBV5-1 with TRBJ1-1, with TRBD1 as a possible D gene (6 bases). Per the germline V gene, CDR1 is SGHRS and CDR2 is YFSETQ. With 4 bases removed from V and 0 bases from J, the gap between germline ends came to 10 bases. The CDR3 sequence is 14 residues long. CDR3 sequence reads: CASSSGQLNTEAFF. Here the CDR3 DNA reads TGCGCCAGCAGCAGTGGACAGCTGAACACTGAAGCTTTCTTT.

This clonotype was observed at least ten times. The V call is TRBV5-1, the J call TRBJ2-3, with TRBD2 matching 9 bases. The CDR3 is 16 amino acids. V lost 1 base, J lost 4 bases, and 7 bases stayed unmatched. Germline V CDR1 and CDR2: SGHRS, YFSETQ. The CDR3 spells CASSLRLAGRADTQYF. The CDR3 coding sequence is TGCGCCAGCAGCTTGAGGCTAGCGGGAAGGGCAGATACGCAGTATTTT.

The sample holds many counts of this clonotype. The genes are TRBV27 and TRBJ1-4; maybe TRBD1 (5 bases). This CDR3 has 14 amino acids. CDR1 is MNHEY and CDR2 is SMNVEV in the germline V gene (reference sequence). V was cut by 3 bases and J by 8 bases, with 13 bases left in between. The CDR3 bases are TGTGCCAGCAGTTTGTCCCTCAGGGCCGAAAAACTGTTTTTT. Amino acids: CASSLSLRAEKLFF.

This clonotype showed up many times. The chain employs TRBV5-1 and TRBJ1-4; D gene uncertain. V was shortened by 2 bases and J by 5 bases, with 13 bases between the two germline ends. Germline V lookup: CDR1 SGHRS, CDR2 YFSETQ. The CDR3 is made up of 15 amino acids. CDR3 coding DNA: TGCGCCAGCAGCTTCAGCGGAGTGCCGAATGAAAAACTGTTTTTT. Its protein is CASSFSGVPNEKLFF.

This clonotype was seen ten or more times. The chain joins TRBV7-2 to TRBJ2-3; unclear D gene. The V and J ends lost 1 base and 0 bases respectively, with 8 bases between them. Germline-derived CDR1 and CDR2 are SGHTA and FQGNSA. CDR3 length: 15 residues. The CDR3: CASSLGAWSTDTQYF. CDR3 sequence (DNA): TGTGCCAGCAGCTTAGGGGCGTGGAGCACAGATACGCAGTATTTT.

Ten or more counts support this clonotype. V usage is TRBV20-1 and J usage is TRBJ2-7; no clear D. Germline lookup yields CDR1 DFQATT and CDR2 SNEGSKA (reference sequence). This CDR3 has 13 residues. Trimming shortened V by 6 bases and J by 3 bases, and 15 bases separated the two germline ends. CDR3 region: CSARGHLDYEQYF. Written as DNA, the CDR3 is TGCAGTGCCCGAGGCCACCTAGACTACGAGCAGTACTTC.